Below are 10 T cell receptor beta chains sequenced from a single sample in a study of T cells in tumors and immune-related adverse events. Sequenced by immunoSEQ multiplex PCR; TCRdb stores in-frame clones only, minus some. The sample lists some 2,300 clones; 83% were seen once. This specimen consisted of tumor tissue, obtained from a patient treated with anti-PD-1 therapy. These receptors all stem from a female donor with metastatic renal cell carcinoma.

The chain employs TRBV7-8 and TRBJ1-5; D remains unclear. CDR1 and CDR2 (germline): SGHVS, FQNEAQ. V lost 5 bases and J 2 bases, leaving 10 bases between the germline ends. The CDR3 runs 14 residues. The CDR3 here is CASSPRGGNQPQHF. The CDR3 DNA reads as TGTGCCAGCAGCCCTCGAGGTGGCAATCAGCCCCAGCATTTT. The whole variable domain, filled in from reference TRBV7-8 and TRBJ1-5, reads GAGVSQSPRYKVAKRGQDVALRCDPISGHVSLFWYQQALGQGPEFLTYFQNEAQLDKSGLPSDRFFAERPEGSVSTLKIQRTQQEDSAVYLCASSPRGGNQPQHFGDGTRLSIL.

The rearrangement uses TRBV18 and TRBJ2-2; D is unclear. The germline V gene encodes CDR1 KGHSH and CDR2 LQKENI. The CDR3 is 14 residues long. With 5 bases removed from V and 2 bases from J, the gap between germline ends came to 9 bases. For the CDR3, the DNA is TGTGCCAGCTCATTAAACAGAAACACCGGGGAGCTGTTTTTT. As protein: CASSLNRNTGELFF.

This clone was recorded only once. The chain has TRBV9 and TRBJ2-2; no definite D call. V dropped 2 bases and J dropped 3 bases, with 14 bases sitting between them. Per the germline V gene, CDR1 is SGDLS and CDR2 is YYNGEE. This CDR3 spans 16 amino acids. This CDR3 is CASSVLGRSDTGELFF. In DNA form, the CDR3 reads TGTGCCAGCAGCGTTCTGGGTCGGTCGGACACCGGGGAGCTGTTTTTT.

This clone was found a few times. V usage is TRBV7-9 and J usage is TRBJ1-2; no reliable D call. Germline CDR1 and CDR2: SEHNR and FQNEAQ (reference sequence). Trimming took off 3 bases at V and 8 bases at J, with 7 bases between the two ends. The CDR3 contains 11 residues. CDR3 residues: CASSFSHGYTF. CDR3 nucleotides: TGTGCCAGCAGCTTCTCCCACGGCTACACCTTC.

This clone was counted between two and nine times. This chain joins TRBV11-3 and TRBJ1-3, with D possibly being TRBD1 (5 bases). The CDR3 has 18 residues. V lost 1 base and J lost 0, with 16 bases in between. Per the germline V gene, CDR1 is SGHNT and CDR2 is YENEEA. The CDR3 DNA follows: TGTGCCAGCAGCTTAGGGGAGTTTGGGACGGACTCTGGAAACACCATATATTTT. Its translation: CASSLGEFGTDSGNTIYF.

The CDR3 DNA is TGCAGTTACAGGGTCTCAGATACGCAGTATTTT. Translation: CSYRVSDTQYF. The V and J genes are TRBV20-1 and TRBJ2-3; D is possibly TRBD1 (6 bases). Trimming removed 8 bases at V and 4 bases at J, with 10 bases between. The germline CDR1 and CDR2 sequences are DFQATT and SNEGSKA (reference sequence). The CDR3 spans 11 residues.

The V call is TRBV5-1, the J call TRBJ1-1; possible D gene TRBD1, 6 bases. Trimming took off 1 base at V and 1 base at J, with 8 bases between the two ends. The CDR3 runs to 14 residues. Per germline, CDR1 SGHRS and CDR2 YFSETQ. Here the CDR3 reads CASSLRTANTEAFF. CDR3 nucleotide sequence: TGCGCCAGCAGCTTGCGGACAGCGAACACTGAAGCTTTCTTT.

In its sample, this clone was seen once. This rearrangement joins TRBV11-3 to TRBJ2-2; a possible D gene is TRBD1 (5 bases). V lost 1 base and J lost 1, with 7 bases in between. Looked up from germline, CDR1 is SGHNT and CDR2 is YENEEA. The CDR3 is 15 amino acids. The CDR3 DNA follows: TGTGCCAGCAGCTTAGGGCAGGGGAACACCGGGGAGCTGTTTTTT. Its protein is CASSLGQGNTGELFF.

The genes are TRBV19 and TRBJ2-7, with 8 bases lining up with TRBD1. V was pared by 5 bases and J by 3 bases, with 6 bases of the junction left unmatched. CDR3 length: 14 residues. CDR1 is LNHDA and CDR2 is SQIVND in the germline V gene (reference sequence). CDR3 DNA sequence: TGTGCCAGTAGTGAACAGGGGGGCAACTACGAGCAGTACTTC. Amino acid sequence: CASSEQGGNYEQYF.

This clone has a handful of counts. The chain couples TRBV19 to TRBJ1-2; tentatively, D is TRBD1 (5 bases). The CDR3 loop spans 12 amino acids. V was cut by 4 bases and J by 7 bases, with 10 bases left in between. Germline CDR1 is LNHDA and CDR2 is SQIVND (reference sequence). Written as DNA, the CDR3 is TGTGCCAGTAGTAGGGAGGGGCGTGGCTACACCTTC. This gives the protein CASSREGRGYTF.